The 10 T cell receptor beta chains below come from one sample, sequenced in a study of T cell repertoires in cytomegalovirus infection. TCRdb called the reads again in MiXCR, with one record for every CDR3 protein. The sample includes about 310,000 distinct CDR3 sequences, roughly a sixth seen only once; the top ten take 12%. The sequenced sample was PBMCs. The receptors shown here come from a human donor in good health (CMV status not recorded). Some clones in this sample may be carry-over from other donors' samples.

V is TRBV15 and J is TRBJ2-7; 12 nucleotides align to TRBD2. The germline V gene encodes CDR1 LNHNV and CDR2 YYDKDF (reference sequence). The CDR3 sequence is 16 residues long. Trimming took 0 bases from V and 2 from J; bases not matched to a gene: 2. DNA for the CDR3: TGTGCCACCAGCAGAGATGGGACTAGCGGGCCCTACGAGCAGTACTTC. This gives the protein CATSRDGTSGPYEQYF. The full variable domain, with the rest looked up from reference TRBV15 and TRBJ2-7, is DAMVIQNPRYQVTQFGKPVTLSCSQTLNHNVMYWYQQKSSQAPKLLFHYYDKDFNNEADTPDNFQSRRPNTSFCFLDIRSPGLGDTAMYLCATSRDGTSGPYEQYFGPGTRLTVT.

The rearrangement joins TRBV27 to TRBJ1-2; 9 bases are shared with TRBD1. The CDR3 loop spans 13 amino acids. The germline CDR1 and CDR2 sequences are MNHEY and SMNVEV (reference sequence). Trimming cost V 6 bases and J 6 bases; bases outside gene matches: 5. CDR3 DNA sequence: TGTGCCAGCAGACCCGGGACAGGGAATGGCTACACCTTC. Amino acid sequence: CASRPGTGNGYTF.

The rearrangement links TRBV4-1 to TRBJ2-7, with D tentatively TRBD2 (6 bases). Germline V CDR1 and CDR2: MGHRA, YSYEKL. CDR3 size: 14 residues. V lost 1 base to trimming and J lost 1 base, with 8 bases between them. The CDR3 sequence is CASSQAGESYEQYF. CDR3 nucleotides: TGCGCCAGCAGCCAAGCGGGGGAGTCCTACGAGCAGTACTTC.

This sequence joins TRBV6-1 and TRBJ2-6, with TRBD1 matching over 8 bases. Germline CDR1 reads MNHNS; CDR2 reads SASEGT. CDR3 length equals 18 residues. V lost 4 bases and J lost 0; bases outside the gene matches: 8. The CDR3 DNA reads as TGTGCCAGCAGTGCCCGAGGACAGGGACTCTCTGGGGCCAACGTCCTGACTTTC. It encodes CASSARGQGLSGANVLTF.

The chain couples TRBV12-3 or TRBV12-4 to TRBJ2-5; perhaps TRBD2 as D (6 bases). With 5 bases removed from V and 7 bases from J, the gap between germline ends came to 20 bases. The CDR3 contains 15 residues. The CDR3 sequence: CASSPRTGGGATQYF. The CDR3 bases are TGTGCCAGCAGTCCTCGGACGGGCGGCGGGGCGACCCAGTACTTC.

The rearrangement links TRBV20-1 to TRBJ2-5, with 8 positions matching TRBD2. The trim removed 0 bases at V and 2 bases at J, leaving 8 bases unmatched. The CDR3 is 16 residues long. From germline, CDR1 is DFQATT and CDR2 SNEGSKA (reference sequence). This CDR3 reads CSARDSRGGLQETQYF. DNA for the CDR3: TGCAGTGCTAGAGACTCACGGGGGGGACTGCAAGAGACCCAGTACTTC.

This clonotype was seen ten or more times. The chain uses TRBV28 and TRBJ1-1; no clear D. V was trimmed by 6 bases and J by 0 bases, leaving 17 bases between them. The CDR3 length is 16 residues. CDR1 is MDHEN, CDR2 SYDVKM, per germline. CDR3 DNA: TGTGCCAGCAGCAACCTTAAGCACAGCTTGAACACTGAAGCTTTCTTT. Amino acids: CASSNLKHSLNTEAFF. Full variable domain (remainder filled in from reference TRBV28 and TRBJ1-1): DVKVTQSSRYLVKRTGEKVFLECVQDMDHENMFWYRQDPGLGLRLIYFSYDVKMKEKGDIPEGYSVSREKKERFSLILESASTNQTSMYLCASSNLKHSLNTEAFFGQGTRLTVV.

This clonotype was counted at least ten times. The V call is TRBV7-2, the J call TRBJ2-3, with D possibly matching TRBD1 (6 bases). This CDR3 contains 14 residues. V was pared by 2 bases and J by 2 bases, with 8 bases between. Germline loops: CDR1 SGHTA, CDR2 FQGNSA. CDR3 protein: CASSLRQVTDTQYF. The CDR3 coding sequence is TGTGCCAGCAGCTTAAGACAGGTCACAGATACGCAGTATTTT.

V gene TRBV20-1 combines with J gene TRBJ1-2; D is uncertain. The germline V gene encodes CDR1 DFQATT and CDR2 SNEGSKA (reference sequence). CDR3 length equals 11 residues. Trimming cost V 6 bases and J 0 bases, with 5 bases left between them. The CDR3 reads CSAPANYGYTF. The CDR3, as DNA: TGCAGTGCACCCGCTAACTATGGCTACACCTTC.

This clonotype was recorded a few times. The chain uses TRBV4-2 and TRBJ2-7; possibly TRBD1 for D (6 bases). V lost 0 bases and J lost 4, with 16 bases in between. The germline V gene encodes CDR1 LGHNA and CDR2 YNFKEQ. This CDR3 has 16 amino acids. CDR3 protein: CASSQENSGHIYEQYF. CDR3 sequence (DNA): TGTGCCAGCAGCCAAGAGAATTCGGGACACATATACGAGCAGTACTTC.